This T cell receptor (beta chain) was recovered during a study of response to subunit inactivated influenza vaccine. TCRdb processed the RT-PCR reads anew with MiXCR; each CDR3 protein has one entry. The data show about 500,000 distinct CDR3 sequences, with 6% to 9% seen just once and roughly 13% held by the top ten. This clonotype occurred many times. Its antigen is still unknown. This CDR3 contains 12 residues. V lost 8 bases, J lost 8 bases, and 10 bases lay in between. Notes on the study in general: There was a suggestion from the authors that each seasonal influenza vaccination recruits few new T cells.

The chain carries TRBV12-3 or TRBV12-4 and TRBJ1-6; D possibly corresponds to TRBD1 (5 bases). Sequences were derived from PBMCs from blood, sampled around 25 months after vaccination. The TCR originated in a man aged 50 to 75 who received an inactivated influenza vaccine. The CDR3 sequence: CASGQGHSPLHF. As DNA, the CDR3 is TGTGCCAGCGGGCAGGGCCATTCACCCCTCCACTTT.